These T cell receptor beta chains were read from a single sample in a study of graft-versus-host responses after intestinal transplantation. The repertoire was sequenced with immunoSEQ multiplex PCR; TCRdb's copy has only in-frame clones and lacks some. The table shows roughly 1,100 clones, with 80% occurring only once. This sample comprised ileum tissue, obtained 7 days after intestinal transplantation. These receptors all stem from a human patient who received an intestinal transplant, so some T cells may come from the graft donor. Both conserved end residues are part of each CDR3. The D gene is left open where the match is weak. Clone size is given for some rows only: seen once, a few or many times, or a class if the clone is expanded.

v_call	j_call	d_call	clone_size	cdr3_nt	cdr3_aa
TRBV6-5	TRBJ1-5	NA	NA	TGTGCCAGCCGGACGGATAGCAATCAGCCCCAGCATTTT	CASRTDSNQPQHF
TRBV4-2	TRBJ2-5	NA	NA	TGTGCCAGCAGCTTGAACACGGTTGAGACCCAGTACTTC	CASSLNTVETQYF
TRBV7-8	TRBJ1-2	NA	few	TGTGCCAGCAGCTACGGGACTGTGCTGAATGGCTACACCTTC	CASSYGTVLNGYTF
TRBV28	TRBJ1-6	NA	few	TGTGCCAGCAGTTACAGGGTAAGGGGGTCACCCCTCCACTTT	CASSYRVRGSPLHF
TRBV2	TRBJ1-4	TRBD1	NA	TGTGCCAGCAGTGACTGGCAGGGGGGCACTGAAAAACTGTTTTTT	CASSDWQGGTEKLFF
TRBV5-6	TRBJ2-1	TRBD2	once	TGTGCCAGCAGCCAAGTCGGGCTAGCGGGGGGGCTAGGGAATGAGCAGTTCTTC	CASSQVGLAGGLGNEQFF
TRBV4-1	TRBJ2-2	NA	NA	TGCGCCAGCAGCCAATACCCTTTTGAGGGGGGGAAAACCGGGGAGCTGTTTTTT	CASSQYPFEGGKTGELFF
TRBV6-1	TRBJ1-5	NA	NA	TGTGCCAGCATCCGAGAAAAATCTCAGCCCCAGCATTTT	CASIREKSQPQHF
TRBV18	TRBJ2-7	TRBD1	NA	TGTGCCAGCTCACGGGACAGCTCCTACGAGCAGTACTTC	CASSRDSSYEQYF
TRBV20-1	TRBJ2-7	NA	NA	TGCAGTGCTCCACAGGGTTTGCTGGAGTACTTC	CSAPQGLLEYF
TRBV6-5	TRBJ2-3	NA	NA	TGTGCCAGCAGTTATACATTGGATACGCAGTATTTT	CASSYTLDTQYF
TRBV7-9	TRBJ2-2	NA	few	TGTGCCAGCAGCGACCCCGGGGAGCTGTTTTTT	CASSDPGELFF
TRBV7-2	TRBJ1-1	NA	NA	TGTGCCAGCAGCCTGTCGCAGATACAGGGTGCTGAAGCTTTCTTT	CASSLSQIQGAEAFF
TRBV6-1	TRBJ1-4	TRBD1	once	TGTGCCAGCATCTGGGACAGACGACTGTTTTTT	CASIWDRRLFF
TRBV7-8	TRBJ1-5	NA	NA	TGTGCCAGCAGCTTAGAGGATGCTAGCAATCAGCCCCAGCATTTT	CASSLEDASNQPQHF
TRBV9	TRBJ2-7	TRBD1	NA	TGTGCCAGCAGCCAGCCGGGACAGGGGGACTACGAGCAGTACTTC	CASSQPGQGDYEQYF
TRBV6-6	TRBJ1-2	NA	NA	TGTGCCAGCAGTTACGGGTCGGGGTCTGGCTACACCTTC	CASSYGSGSGYTF
TRBV6-6	TRBJ1-2	TRBD1	NA	TGTGCCAGCAGTGGTCAACAGGGGGCGGTTGACTATGGCTACACCTTC	CASSGQQGAVDYGYTF
TRBV6-5	TRBJ1-3	NA	NA	TGTGCCAGCAGTTACGTTCAGTCCGGGAACACCATATATTTT	CASSYVQSGNTIYF
TRBV23-1	TRBJ1-6	NA	NA	TGCGCCAGCAGTCACGCCTTACCGAGTGGGGCCCTCCACTTT	CASSHALPSGALHF
TRBV6-5	TRBJ1-1	NA	few	TGTGCCAGCAGTTACACGGGGGGTCCAAATTCTGAAGCTTTCTTT	CASSYTGGPNSEAFF
TRBV6-5	TRBJ2-1	NA	NA	TGTGCCAGCAGACCCTCAGGGGTAGGTGAGCAGTTCTTC	CASRPSGVGEQFF
TRBV6-9	TRBJ2-1	TRBD2	NA	TGTGCCAGCAGTTTCGCGGGGGGGCCGGTTAATGAGCAGTTCTTC	CASSFAGGPVNEQFF
TRBV2	TRBJ2-7	NA	NA	TGTGCCAGCAGTGTAAGTCTTGGGGGGGCAGAGGCCTACGAGCAGTACTTC	CASSVSLGGAEAYEQYF
TRBV6-1	TRBJ2-1	TRBD2	NA	TGTGCCAGCAGCCCCAGCGGGGGGCCTAACAATGAGCAGTTCTTC	CASSPSGGPNNEQFF
TRBV6-5	TRBJ2-5	NA	NA	TGTGCCAGCAGTTACGTAGCATTAATAGAGACCCAGTACTTC	CASSYVALIETQYF
TRBV6-8	TRBJ1-5	NA	NA	TGTGCCAGCAGGATAGACAGCAATCAGCCCCAGCATTTT	CASRIDSNQPQHF
TRBV28	TRBJ1-2	NA	once	TGTGCCAGCAGTTACTACGCCGATGACAGAAACTATGGCTACACCTTC	CASSYYADDRNYGYTF
TRBV28	TRBJ2-3	TRBD2	NA	TGTGCCAGCAGTTTTAGTAGCGGGGGGACCCCAGATACGCAGTATTTT	CASSFSSGGTPDTQYF
TRBV18	TRBJ2-2	NA	NA	TGTGCCAGCTCACGAACACGACAGAGCGAGAACACCGGGGAGCTGTTTTTT	CASSRTRQSENTGELFF
TRBV30	TRBJ1-4	NA	NA	TGTGCCTGGAGTGTGCTTGCCCGAGCAACTAATGAAAAACTGTTTTTT	CAWSVLARATNEKLFF
TRBV27	TRBJ2-3	NA	NA	TGTGCCAGCAGTAGTTGGGTTAAACCTAGCACAGATACGCAGTATTTT	CASSSWVKPSTDTQYF
TRBV6-5	TRBJ1-2	NA	NA	TGTGCCAGCAGTTACTCCGCTGAGCACTATGGCTACACCTTC	CASSYSAEHYGYTF
TRBV6-9	TRBJ1-3	TRBD1	NA	TGTGCCAGCAGTTACACAGGGGGCCCTGGAAACACCATATATTTT	CASSYTGGPGNTIYF
TRBV4-1	TRBJ2-3	NA	NA	TGCGCCAGCAGCCGCCCGGAAGGGGCAGATACGCAGTATTTT	CASSRPEGADTQYF
TRBV6-6	TRBJ1-3	TRBD1	NA	TGTGCCAGCAGTTACACAGGGGGCACTGGAAACACCATATATTTT	CASSYTGGTGNTIYF
TRBV7-3	TRBJ1-6	NA	NA	TGTGCCAGCAGCTCGGTTCCCTATAATTCACCCCTCCACTTT	CASSSVPYNSPLHF
TRBV6-1	TRBJ1-2	NA	few	TGTGCCAGCAATCCTCCAGGGGAACTCTATGGCTACACCTTC	CASNPPGELYGYTF
TRBV4-3	TRBJ1-1	NA	NA	TGCGCCAGCAGCCAAGGCCTTGAAGCTTTCTTT	CASSQGLEAFF
TRBV6-1	TRBJ1-1	NA	NA	TGTGCCAGCACGATGGCTGGGGGCCCAAACACTGAAGCTTTCTTT	CASTMAGGPNTEAFF
TRBV9	TRBJ1-5	NA	NA	TGTGCCAGCAGCGTAGCAGCAGGGCCCAATCAGCCCCAGCATTTT	CASSVAAGPNQPQHF
TRBV4-1	TRBJ2-1	TRBD1	NA	TGCGCCAGCAGCCTGACCCCGGGGGGACAGGGCTACAATGAGCAGTTCTTC	CASSLTPGGQGYNEQFF
TRBV2	TRBJ1-1	TRBD1	NA	TGTGCCAGCAGGATACGTGGACAGGGGGCCGTTGAAGCTTTCTTT	CASRIRGQGAVEAFF
TRBV6-1	TRBJ1-5	NA	NA	TGTGCCAGCAGCCAGGGAAGCAATCAGCCCCAGCATTTT	CASSQGSNQPQHF
TRBV19	TRBJ1-2	NA	NA	TGTGCCAGTAGCCTGGGTTGGGACCCAGGCGCCGGTGGCTACACCTTC	CASSLGWDPGAGGYTF
TRBV4-1	TRBJ2-3	NA	NA	TGCGCCAGCAGCCGCCAGTGGTCGGGTACAGATACGCAGTATTTT	CASSRQWSGTDTQYF
TRBV6-5	TRBJ2-1	TRBD2	NA	TGTGCCAGCAGTGCCACGGGGGGGCCTAACAATGAGCAGTTCTTC	CASSATGGPNNEQFF
TRBV28	TRBJ1-2	TRBD1	NA	TGTGCCAGCAGTTTAGCAGGGGGCTATGGCTACACCTTC	CASSLAGGYGYTF
TRBV6-1	TRBJ1-4	NA	NA	TGTGCCAGTGGAGGTGTGTCGGGGGAAAAACTGTTTTTT	CASGGVSGEKLFF
TRBV15	TRBJ2-3	NA	NA	TGTGCCACCAGCACCAGGGCAGTAATGGTTACAGATACGCAGTATTTT	CATSTRAVMVTDTQYF
TRBV5-4	TRBJ2-6	NA	NA	TGTGCCAGCAGTTCTTTGAACTCTGGGGCCAACGTCCTGACTTTC	CASSSLNSGANVLTF
TRBV4-1	TRBJ1-5	NA	NA	TGCGCCAGCAGCCAAGGGACGTTGAATCAGCCCCAGCATTTT	CASSQGTLNQPQHF